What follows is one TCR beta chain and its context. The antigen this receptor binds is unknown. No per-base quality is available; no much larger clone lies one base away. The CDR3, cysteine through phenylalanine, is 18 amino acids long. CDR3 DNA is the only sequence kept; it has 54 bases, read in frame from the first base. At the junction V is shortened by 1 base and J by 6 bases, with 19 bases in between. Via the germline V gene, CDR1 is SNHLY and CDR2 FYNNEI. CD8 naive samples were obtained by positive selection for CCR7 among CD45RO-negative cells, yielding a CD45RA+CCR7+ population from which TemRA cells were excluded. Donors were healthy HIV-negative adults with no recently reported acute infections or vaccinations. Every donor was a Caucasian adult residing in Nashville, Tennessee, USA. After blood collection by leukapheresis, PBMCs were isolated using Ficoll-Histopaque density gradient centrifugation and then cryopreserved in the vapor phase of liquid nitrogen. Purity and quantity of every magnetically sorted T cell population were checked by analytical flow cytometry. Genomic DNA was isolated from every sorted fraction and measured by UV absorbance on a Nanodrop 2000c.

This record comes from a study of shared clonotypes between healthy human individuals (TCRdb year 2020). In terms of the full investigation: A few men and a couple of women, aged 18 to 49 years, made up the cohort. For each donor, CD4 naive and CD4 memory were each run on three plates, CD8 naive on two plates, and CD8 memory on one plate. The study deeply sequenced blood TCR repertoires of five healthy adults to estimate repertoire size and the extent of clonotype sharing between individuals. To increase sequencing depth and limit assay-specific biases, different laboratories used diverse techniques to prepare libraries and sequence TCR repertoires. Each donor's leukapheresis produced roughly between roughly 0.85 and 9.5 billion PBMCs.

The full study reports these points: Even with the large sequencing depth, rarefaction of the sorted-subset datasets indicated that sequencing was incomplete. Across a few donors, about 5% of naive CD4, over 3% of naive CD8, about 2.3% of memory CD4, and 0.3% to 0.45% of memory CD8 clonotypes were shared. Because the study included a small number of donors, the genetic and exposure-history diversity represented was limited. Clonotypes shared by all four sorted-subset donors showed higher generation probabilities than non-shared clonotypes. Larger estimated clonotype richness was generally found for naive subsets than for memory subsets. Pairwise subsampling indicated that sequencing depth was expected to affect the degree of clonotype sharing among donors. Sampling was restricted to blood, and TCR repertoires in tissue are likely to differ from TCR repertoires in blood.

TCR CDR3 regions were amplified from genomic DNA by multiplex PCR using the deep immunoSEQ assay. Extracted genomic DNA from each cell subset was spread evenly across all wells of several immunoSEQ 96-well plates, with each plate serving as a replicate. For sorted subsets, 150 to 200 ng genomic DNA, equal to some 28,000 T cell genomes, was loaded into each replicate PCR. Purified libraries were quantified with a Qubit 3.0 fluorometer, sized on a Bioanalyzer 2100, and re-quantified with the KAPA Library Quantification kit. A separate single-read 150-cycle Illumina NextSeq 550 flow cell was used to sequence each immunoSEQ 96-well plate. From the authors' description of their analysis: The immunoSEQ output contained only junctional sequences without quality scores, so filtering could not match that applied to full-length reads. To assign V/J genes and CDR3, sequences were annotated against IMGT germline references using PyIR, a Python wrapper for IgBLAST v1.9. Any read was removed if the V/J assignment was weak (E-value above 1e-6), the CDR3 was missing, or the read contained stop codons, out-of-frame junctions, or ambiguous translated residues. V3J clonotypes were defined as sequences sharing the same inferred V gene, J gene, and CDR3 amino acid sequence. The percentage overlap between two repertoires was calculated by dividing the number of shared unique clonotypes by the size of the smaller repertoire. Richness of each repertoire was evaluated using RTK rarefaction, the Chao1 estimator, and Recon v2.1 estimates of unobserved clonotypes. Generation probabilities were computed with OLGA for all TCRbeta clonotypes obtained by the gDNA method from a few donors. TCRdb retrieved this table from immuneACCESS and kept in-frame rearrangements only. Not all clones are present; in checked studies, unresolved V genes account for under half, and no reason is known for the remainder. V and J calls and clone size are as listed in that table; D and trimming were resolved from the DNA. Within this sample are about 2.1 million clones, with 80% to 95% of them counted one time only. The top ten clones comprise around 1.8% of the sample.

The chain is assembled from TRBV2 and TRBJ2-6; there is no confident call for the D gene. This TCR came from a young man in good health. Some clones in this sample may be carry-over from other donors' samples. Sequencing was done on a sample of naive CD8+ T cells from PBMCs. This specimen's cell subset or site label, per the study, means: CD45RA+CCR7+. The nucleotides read TGTGCCAGCAGTGAAGGAGTATTGCGAGTGAGTAAGGCCAACGTCCTGACTTTC. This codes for CASSEGVLRVSKANVLTF.